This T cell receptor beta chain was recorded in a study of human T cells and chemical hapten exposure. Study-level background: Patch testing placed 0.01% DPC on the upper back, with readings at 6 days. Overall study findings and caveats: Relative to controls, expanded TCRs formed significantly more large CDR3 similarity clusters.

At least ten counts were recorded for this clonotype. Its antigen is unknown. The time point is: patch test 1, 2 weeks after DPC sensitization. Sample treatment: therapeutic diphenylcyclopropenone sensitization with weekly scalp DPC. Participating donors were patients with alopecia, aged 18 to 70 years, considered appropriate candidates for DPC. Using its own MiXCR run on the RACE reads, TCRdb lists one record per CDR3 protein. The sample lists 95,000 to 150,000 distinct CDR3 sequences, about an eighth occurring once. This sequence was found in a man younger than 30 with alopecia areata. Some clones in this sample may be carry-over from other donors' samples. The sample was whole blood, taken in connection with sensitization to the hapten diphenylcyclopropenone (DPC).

In DNA form, the CDR3 reads TGTGCCAGTAGGACAGCATATGGCTACACCTTC. This sequence encodes CASRTAYGYTF. This rearrangement joins TRBV19 to TRBJ1-2; TRBD1 might be the D (5 bases). The CDR3 sequence is 11 residues long. The germline CDR1 and CDR2 sequences are LNHDA and SQIVND (reference sequence). Trimming removed 6 bases at V and 5 bases at J, with 7 bases between. Together with reference TRBV19 and TRBJ1-2, the CDR3 gives the full variable domain: DGGITQSPKYLFRKEGQNVTLSCEQNLNHDAMYWYRQDPGQGLRLIYYSQIVNDFQKGDIAEGYSVSREKKESFPLTVTSAQKNPTAFYLCASRTAYGYTFGSGTRLTVV.